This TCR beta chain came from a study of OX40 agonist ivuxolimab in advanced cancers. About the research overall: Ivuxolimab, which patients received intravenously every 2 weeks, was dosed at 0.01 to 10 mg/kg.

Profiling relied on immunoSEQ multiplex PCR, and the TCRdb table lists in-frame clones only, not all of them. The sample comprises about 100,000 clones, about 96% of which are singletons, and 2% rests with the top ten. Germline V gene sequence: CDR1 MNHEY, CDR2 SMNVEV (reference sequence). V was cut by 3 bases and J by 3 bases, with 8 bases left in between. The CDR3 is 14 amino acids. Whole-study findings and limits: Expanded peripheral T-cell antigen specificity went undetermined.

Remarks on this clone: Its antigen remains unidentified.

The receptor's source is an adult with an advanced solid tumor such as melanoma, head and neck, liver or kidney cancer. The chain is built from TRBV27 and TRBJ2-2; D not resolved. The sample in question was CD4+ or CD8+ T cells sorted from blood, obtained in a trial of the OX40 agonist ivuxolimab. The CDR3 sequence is CASSFGPDTGELFF. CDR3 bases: TGTGCCAGCAGTTTCGGGCCTGACACCGGGGAGCTGTTTTTT.